The clone carrying this T cell receptor (beta chain) was observed a few times. Its target is unknown. The germline CDR1 and CDR2 sequences are MGHDK and SYGVNS. The CDR3 runs 15 residues. Trimming left V 3 bases short and J 5 bases short, with 14 bases between. Using its own MiXCR run on the reads, TCRdb lists one record per CDR3 protein. The table records 250,000 to 350,000 distinct CDR3 sequences, roughly a quarter of them present only once. This entry is derived from a study of T cell repertoires in cytomegalovirus infection. Study details: Indications of both CMV infection and matching HLA type were provided by public TCR beta signatures. Overall study findings and caveats: Summed frequency of shared TCR beta families picked out CMV carriers who also had the relevant HLA. The ex vivo response was dominated by HLA-C-restricted CMV-specific TCR beta clonotypes.

This sequence originates from a human donor in good health (CMV status not recorded). Some clones in this sample may be carry-over from other donors' samples. Input material: PBMCs. The chain joins TRBV25-1 to TRBJ2-1, with D possibly called TRBD1 or TRBD2 (6 bases each). CDR3 in amino acids: CASSDPGGSDNEQFF. The CDR3 coding sequence is TGTGCCAGCAGTGATCCCGGGGGCTCGGACAATGAGCAGTTCTTC.